Listed below are T cell receptor beta chains from one sample, sequenced in a study of response to subunit inactivated influenza vaccine. In TCRdb, the RT-PCR reads were re-called with MiXCR into one record per CDR3 protein. The table includes over 150,000 distinct CDR3 sequences, approximately 15% detected once. This specimen was CD8+ T cells sorted from PBMCs, taken approximately 5 days after vaccination. The receptors derive from a man aged 50 or older who received an inactivated influenza vaccine. Each CDR3 is given with its conserved first and last residue. Fields, in order: clone size, D gene, V gene, J gene, CDR3 DNA, CDR3 protein. A D gene is named only where the DNA matches it firmly. Clone size is given for some rows only: seen once, a few or many times, or a class if the clone is expanded.

abundance: .
d_gene: TRBD2
v_gene: TRBV7-6
j_gene: TRBJ2-1
CDR3nt: TGTGCCAGCAGCTTAGGTCGGGAGGGCCGGGAATTAGGTGAGCAGTTCTTC
CDR3aa: CASSLGREGRELGEQFF

abundance: few
d_gene: TRBD2
v_gene: TRBV5-6
j_gene: TRBJ2-7
CDR3nt: TGTGCCAGCAGCTTGTTTCGGGGGGAGTACGAGCAGTACTTC
CDR3aa: CASSLFRGEYEQYF

abundance: few
d_gene: .
v_gene: TRBV12-3/TRBV12-4
j_gene: TRBJ2-7
CDR3nt: TGTGCCAGCAGTTTCTCGATCGCAGGGGACGAGCAGTACTTC
CDR3aa: CASSFSIAGDEQYF

abundance: many
d_gene: .
v_gene: TRBV19
j_gene: TRBJ2-7
CDR3nt: TGTGCCAGTGCCCCGGGGGACTCCTACGAGCAGTACTTC
CDR3aa: CASAPGDSYEQYF

abundance: .
d_gene: .
v_gene: TRBV12-3/TRBV12-4
j_gene: TRBJ2-1
CDR3nt: TGTGCCAGCAGCAACTATGAGCAGTTCTTC
CDR3aa: CASSNYEQFF

abundance: .
d_gene: .
v_gene: TRBV6-1
j_gene: TRBJ2-1
CDR3nt: TGTGCCAGCAGAGCCCTTGCGTTTACCTACAATGAGCAGTTCTTC
CDR3aa: CASRALAFTYNEQFF

abundance: few
d_gene: .
v_gene: TRBV2
j_gene: TRBJ2-2
CDR3nt: TGTGCCAGCAGTGTTGTGGGGGTTACCGGGGAGCTGTTTTTT
CDR3aa: CASSVVGVTGELFF

abundance: few
d_gene: .
v_gene: TRBV4-3
j_gene: TRBJ1-1
CDR3nt: TGCGCCAGCAGCCCTACGAGGCAGGGAATGAGTTACACTGAAGCTTTCTTT
CDR3aa: CASSPTRQGMSYTEAFF

abundance: few
d_gene: TRBD1
v_gene: TRBV7-9
j_gene: TRBJ2-2
CDR3nt: TGTGCCAGCAGTCATCGGACAGGGCGCACCGGGGAGCTGTTTTTT
CDR3aa: CASSHRTGRTGELFF

abundance: few
d_gene: TRBD1
v_gene: TRBV28
j_gene: TRBJ2-5
CDR3nt: TGTGCCAGCAGTTTACCAACCGACAGGGTTGCAATGGAGACCCAGTACTTC
CDR3aa: CASSLPTDRVAMETQYF

abundance: few
d_gene: .
v_gene: TRBV5-1
j_gene: TRBJ2-1
CDR3nt: TGCGCCAGCAGCTTAGACCGCAGTGAGCAGTTCTTC
CDR3aa: CASSLDRSEQFF

abundance: many
d_gene: .
v_gene: TRBV12-3/TRBV12-4
j_gene: TRBJ2-7
CDR3nt: TGTGCCAGCAGTTCCCTCTACGAGCAGTACTTC
CDR3aa: CASSSLYEQYF

abundance: .
d_gene: TRBD1
v_gene: TRBV28
j_gene: TRBJ2-7
CDR3nt: TGTGCCAGCAGTAACAGGGGGCTCCCCTACGAGCAGTACTTC
CDR3aa: CASSNRGLPYEQYF

abundance: few
d_gene: .
v_gene: TRBV5-6
j_gene: TRBJ2-1
CDR3nt: TGTGCCAGCAGTATCCGGGGGTTCTACAATGAGCAGTTCTTC
CDR3aa: CASSIRGFYNEQFF

abundance: many
d_gene: .
v_gene: TRBV20-1
j_gene: TRBJ2-2
CDR3nt: TGCAGTGCTAGAGATGTGGCGACCGGGGAGCTGTTTTTT
CDR3aa: CSARDVATGELFF

abundance: .
d_gene: .
v_gene: TRBV7-9
j_gene: TRBJ2-2
CDR3nt: TGTGCCAGTGTGGGGCAGCTGAACACCGGGGAGCTGTTTTTT
CDR3aa: CASVGQLNTGELFF

abundance: .
d_gene: TRBD2
v_gene: TRBV29-1
j_gene: TRBJ2-7
CDR3nt: TGCAGCGCGGGACTAGATTCCTACGAGCAGTACTTC
CDR3aa: CSAGLDSYEQYF

abundance: .
d_gene: .
v_gene: TRBV28
j_gene: TRBJ2-3
CDR3nt: TGTGCCAGCAGTTTAATAATTGGGACGGATCTTGGGGGTGGCACAGATACGCAGTATTTT
CDR3aa: CASSLIIGTDLGGGTDTQYF

abundance: many
d_gene: TRBD2
v_gene: TRBV6-1
j_gene: TRBJ2-1
CDR3nt: TGTGCCAGCAGCCGGGGGGGCTCCTACAATGAGCAGTTCTTC
CDR3aa: CASSRGGSYNEQFF

abundance: few
d_gene: TRBD2
v_gene: TRBV11-1
j_gene: TRBJ2-4
CDR3nt: TGTGCCAGCAGCACCGGGACTAGCGGGGGACTAGAAGCCAAAAACATTCAGTACTTC
CDR3aa: CASSTGTSGGLEAKNIQYF

abundance: few
d_gene: .
v_gene: TRBV4-1
j_gene: TRBJ2-1
CDR3nt: TGCGCCAGCAGCTCCCGGAACAGGGAGAATGAGCAGTTCTTC
CDR3aa: CASSSRNRENEQFF

abundance: few
d_gene: TRBD1
v_gene: TRBV12-3/TRBV12-4
j_gene: TRBJ2-5
CDR3nt: TGTGCCAGCAGTATGACAGGGGAAGAGACCCAGTACTTC
CDR3aa: CASSMTGEETQYF

abundance: .
d_gene: TRBD2
v_gene: TRBV12-3/TRBV12-4
j_gene: TRBJ2-1
CDR3nt: TGTGCCAGCATGCCTCCTAGCGGGAGTTGGTACAATGAGCAGTTCTTC
CDR3aa: CASMPPSGSWYNEQFF

abundance: .
d_gene: .
v_gene: TRBV6-5
j_gene: TRBJ2-1
CDR3nt: TGTGCCAGCAGTTACTCGGGGGGGCCGAGGGAGCAGTTCTTC
CDR3aa: CASSYSGGPREQFF

abundance: .
d_gene: .
v_gene: TRBV20-1
j_gene: TRBJ2-7
CDR3nt: TGCAGTGCTAGGCTACCCAACTCCTACGAGCAGTACTTC
CDR3aa: CSARLPNSYEQYF

abundance: few
d_gene: .
v_gene: TRBV7-9
j_gene: TRBJ1-4
CDR3nt: TGTGCCAGCAGCTTGGGGCAGGCCCCAGGGGATGAAAAACTGTTTTTT
CDR3aa: CASSLGQAPGDEKLFF

abundance: once
d_gene: TRBD1
v_gene: TRBV7-9
j_gene: TRBJ1-1
CDR3nt: TGTGCCAGCAGTACCACCACGACAGGGGATAAGGGCACTGAAGCTTTCTTT
CDR3aa: CASSTTTTGDKGTEAFF

abundance: few
d_gene: .
v_gene: TRBV12-3/TRBV12-4
j_gene: TRBJ1-1
CDR3nt: TGTGCCAGCAGCCCCAGGGGTGCGGAAGCTTTCTTT
CDR3aa: CASSPRGAEAFF

abundance: few
d_gene: TRBD1
v_gene: TRBV3-1
j_gene: TRBJ1-2
CDR3nt: TGTGCCAGCAGCCGTACGGGACAGGACGGCGGCTACACCTTC
CDR3aa: CASSRTGQDGGYTF